The TCR beta chain described here comes from a study of T cell responses to AZD1222 COVID-19 vaccine. Notes on this clone: Antigen unknown. Other DNA sequences from this sample encode an identical CDR3 as well.

The assay was immunoSEQ multiplex PCR, and TCRdb's table has in-frame clones only and misses some. The table lists approximately 150,000 clones, over 75% of them singletons, with 1.6% in the top ten. Study-level results: Donor demographics were predominantly white British with a female majority; clonal diversity may be underestimated. Sampled repertoires all dated from after the peak T cell response.

Germline values: CDR1 LNHDA, CDR2 SQIVND (reference sequence). This CDR3 comprises 14 residues. Trimming took 1 base from V and 7 from J, leaving 11 bases between them. The sample was peripheral blood, taken on day 0 of AZD1222 vaccination. This clonotype originated in an adult in good health. The chain has TRBV19 and TRBJ1-5, with TRBD1 as a possible D gene (6 bases). As DNA, the CDR3 is TGTGCCAGTAGTATAGGGAAACAGGGCCAGCCCCAGCATTTT. Translated, it gives CASSIGKQGQPQHF.